These T cell receptor beta chains were read from a single sample in a study of lymphopenia after photon versus proton radiotherapy. Profiling relied on immunoSEQ multiplex PCR, and the TCRdb table lists in-frame clones only, not all of them. In the table there are tens of thousands of clones, 85% of which are singletons. The specimen was peripheral blood, collected from a patient treated with photon-based radiotherapy. The source of these receptors is a man between 60 and 70 years old with pancreatic cancer. The CDR3 runs from the conserved cysteine through the conserved F or W. D genes are given only for firm matches. Rows give clone size only sometimes, using once, few, many, or a class for an expanded clone.

CDR3 protein	CDR3 DNA	clone size	J gene	V gene	D gene
CASSTPGGARNIQYF	TGTGCCAGTAGTACTCCAGGGGGCGCGAGGAACATTCAGTACTTC	-	TRBJ2-4	TRBV19	TRBD1
CASSPVDRRYGYTF	TGTGCCAGCAGCCCCGTGGACAGGAGATATGGCTACACCTTC	few	TRBJ1-2	TRBV5-6	TRBD1
CASSQHRKGRGGYTF	TGTGCCAGCAGCCAGCACAGGAAAGGCCGAGGTGGCTACACCTTC	few	TRBJ1-2	TRBV7-9	-
CASSLPVRPTQNTEAFF	TGTGCCAGCAGCCTACCGGTCAGACCCACCCAGAACACTGAAGCTTTCTTT	-	TRBJ1-1	TRBV7-7	-
CAIPRWGPRGSRGNTIYF	TGTGCCATACCTCGGTGGGGACCAAGGGGATCTAGGGGAAACACCATATATTTT	few	TRBJ1-3	TRBV10-3	-
CASSGGRRSTDTQYF	TGCGCCAGCAGCGGGGGGCGCCGTAGCACAGATACGCAGTATTTT	-	TRBJ2-3	TRBV10-2	-
CASSLQGAAGTDTQYF	TGTGCCAGCAGCCTACAGGGGGCAGCGGGCACAGATACGCAGTATTTT	-	TRBJ2-3	TRBV7-8	TRBD1
CASRYPGQGASDTQYF	TGTGCCAGTAGGTACCCGGGACAGGGGGCATCGGATACGCAGTATTTT	few	TRBJ2-3	TRBV19	TRBD1
CASSATGGLTGELFF	TGTGCCAGCAGTGCAACAGGGGGCTTAACCGGGGAGCTGTTTTTT	-	TRBJ2-2	TRBV6-1	TRBD1
CASSTTGGSYEQYF	TGCGCCAGCAGCACGACAGGGGGCTCCTACGAGCAGTACTTC	few	TRBJ2-7	TRBV5-1	TRBD1
CATSRERGGLETQYF	TGTGCCACCAGCAGAGAGCGGGGGGGCTTAGAGACCCAGTACTTC	-	TRBJ2-5	TRBV15	TRBD2
CASSSQGGETQYF	TGTGCCAGCAGCTCCCAGGGTGGGGAGACCCAGTACTTC	once	TRBJ2-5	TRBV7-2	-
CASSLASAVNEQFF	TGTGCCAGCAGCCTAGCTTCGGCAGTTAACGAGCAGTTCTTC	-	TRBJ2-1	TRBV7-3	-
CASSYSQGWVEKLFF	TGTGCCAGCAGTTACTCACAGGGGTGGGTTGAAAAACTGTTTTTT	once	TRBJ1-4	TRBV6-6	TRBD1
CASSFSWGTANEKLFF	TGTGCCAGCAGTTTCTCCTGGGGGACGGCAAATGAAAAACTGTTTTTT	-	TRBJ1-4	TRBV27	-
CASSDGGLAAFF	TGCGCCAGCAGTGACGGCGGTTTGGCGGCTTTCTTT	-	TRBJ1-1	TRBV10-2	-
CASSLTGGPLGYTF	TGTGCCAGCAGCTTGACAGGGGGCCCTCTTGGCTACACCTTC	-	TRBJ1-2	TRBV7-2	TRBD1
CASSLGRTDTQYF	TGTGCCAGCAGCCTGGGACGGACAGATACGCAGTATTTT	-	TRBJ2-3	TRBV7-9	-
CASSAGGTDTQYF	TGTGCCAGCAGCGCCGGGGGAACAGATACGCAGTATTTT	-	TRBJ2-3	TRBV9	-
CASPRTSSNTGELFF	TGTGCCAGCCCACGGACTAGCTCAAACACCGGGGAGCTGTTTTTT	-	TRBJ2-2	TRBV18	TRBD2
CASRPITVHNSPLHF	TGTGCCAGCAGACCCATCACGGTGCACAATTCACCCCTCCACTTT	once	TRBJ1-6	TRBV6-5	-
CASSLQGDEQFF	TGTGCCAGCAGCTTACAGGGTGATGAGCAGTTCTTC	-	TRBJ2-1	TRBV5-5	-
CASSYSAQPTNEKLFF	TGTGCCAGCAGCTACTCCGCCCAGCCAACTAATGAAAAACTGTTTTTT	-	TRBJ1-4	TRBV6-5	-
CASSAQGSPEDTQYF	TGTGCCAGCAGCGCCCAAGGCAGTCCCGAAGATACGCAGTATTTT	-	TRBJ2-3	TRBV9	-
CASSLNTNYGYTF	TGTGCCAGCAGCTTGAACACCAACTATGGCTACACCTTC	once	TRBJ1-2	TRBV5-4	-
CASSLGLLSTEAFF	TGTGCCAGCAGCTTAGGTCTTTTGAGCACTGAAGCTTTCTTT	-	TRBJ1-1	TRBV7-8	-
CSVRVSETYEQYF	TGCAGCGTTCGGGTGAGCGAGACCTACGAGCAGTACTTC	-	TRBJ2-7	TRBV29-1	-
CASSEDGSSYNEQFF	TGTGCCAGCAGCGAGGACGGGAGCTCCTACAATGAGCAGTTCTTC	-	TRBJ2-1	TRBV5-8	-
CASSPQQSARQPQHF	TGTGCCAGTAGTCCCCAGCAGTCCGCGCGTCAGCCCCAGCATTTT	-	TRBJ1-5	TRBV19	-
CASSLAKGDTQYF	TGTGCCAGCAGCTTGGCCAAGGGAGATACGCAGTATTTT	-	TRBJ2-3	TRBV5-8	-
CASSYGRGSYNSPLHF	TGTGCCAGCAGCTACGGCAGGGGCTCCTATAATTCACCCCTCCACTTT	-	TRBJ1-6	TRBV5-6	-
CASSLVGGPDTQYF	TGTGCCAGCAGCTTAGTCGGGGGTCCAGATACGCAGTATTTT	-	TRBJ2-3	TRBV7-2	-
CASSKGGGVRETQYF	TGTGCCAGCAGCAAAGGGGGAGGGGTAAGAGAGACCCAGTACTTC	-	TRBJ2-5	TRBV21-1	-
CASSLRQGAGETQYF	TGTGCCAGCAGCTTAAGACAGGGGGCTGGGGAGACCCAGTACTTC	-	TRBJ2-5	TRBV7-9	TRBD1
CASSPGTGTYEQYF	TGTGCCAGCTCACCTGGGACAGGGACCTACGAGCAGTACTTC	-	TRBJ2-7	TRBV18	TRBD1